Below, 20 T cell receptor beta chains from the same sample are listed, as sequenced in a study of T cells in Graves' hyperthyroidism and ophthalmopathy. Regions amplified from RNA transcripts were the TCR beta CDR3 regions. First-round RT-PCR with HTBI primers amplified the TCR CDR3 region. TCRdb reprocessed the multiplex PCR reads via MiXCR and lists one record per CDR3 protein. The sample has about 660,000 distinct CDR3 sequences, just under 45% seen once. Material for sequencing was peripheral blood or thyroid tissue (not recorded which). These receptors were collected from an adult man with Graves' disease, either hyperthyroidism or ophthalmopathy (not recorded which).

A remark on this clonotype: Sequence at one end of the junction differs from germline and may be a read error. The V call is TRBV14, the J call TRBJ2-5, with 7 bases identical to TRBD1. Germline assignment: CDR1 SGHDN and CDR2 FVKESK. The CDR3 totals 10 residues. CDR3 sequence reads: CASSQGQGIF. DNA of the CDR3: TGTGCCAGCAGCCAAGGACAGGGAATCTTC.

V gene TRBV7-9 combines with J gene TRBJ1-4; 10 nucleotides agree with TRBD1. Trimming removed 7 bases from V and 8 bases from J; junction bases left unmatched: 7. The CDR3 sequence is 14 residues long. Germline CDR1 is SEHNR and CDR2 is FQNEAQ (reference sequence). The CDR3 sequence is CASTATGGQEKLFF. As DNA, the CDR3 is TGTGCCAGCACTGCGACAGGGGGCCAGGAAAAACTGTTTTTT.

A single count supports this clonotype. At one end the junction does not follow the germline gene, possibly because of a read error. The V gene is TRBV6-2 or TRBV6-3, the J gene TRBJ1-1; 8 bases match TRBD1. The CDR3 contains 13 residues. Germline loops: CDR1 MNHEY, CDR2 SVGEGT. This chain's CDR3 is CASSNTGGTEASF. The CDR3 coding sequence is TGTGCCAGCAGTAATACAGGGGGAACTGAAGCTTCCTTT.

The rearrangement joins TRBV6-6 to TRBJ1-4; D ambiguous. The CDR3 covers 13 residues. In germline, CDR1 is MNHNY, CDR2 SVGAGI (reference sequence). The V and J ends lost 7 bases and 0 bases respectively, with 6 bases between them. The CDR3 DNA sequence: TGTGCCAGCAAACTCTCAACTAATGAAAAACTGTTTTTT. Its translation: CASKLSTNEKLFF.

CDR3 protein: CASSFRDNPYEQYF. CDR3 DNA sequence: TGTGCCAGCAGCTTCCGGGACAACCCCTACGAGCAGTACTTC. The V gene is TRBV7-2, the J gene TRBJ2-7; the D gene is possibly TRBD1 (6 bases). With 3 bases removed from V and 2 bases from J, the gap between germline ends came to 11 bases. The length of the CDR3 is 14 residues. Germline V gene lookup returns CDR1 SGHTA and CDR2 FQGNSA.

V gene TRBV24-1 combines with J gene TRBJ2-5; TRBD1 is a possible D gene (5 bases). Trimming took 2 bases from V and 5 from J, leaving 23 bases between them. Looked up from germline, CDR1 is KGHDR and CDR2 is SFDVKD. The CDR3 spans 18 residues. CDR3 in amino acids: CATSDSEFSAAKGETQYF. The CDR3 DNA reads TGTGCCACCAGTGATTCGGAGTTTTCGGCCGCAAAGGGGGAGACCCAGTACTTC.

V gene TRBV2 combines with J gene TRBJ1-6, with D maybe TRBD1 (6 bases). CDR3 length equals 15 residues. Trimming stripped 5 bases from V and 7 bases from J, with 15 bases between. Germline CDR1 SNHLY, CDR2 FYNNEI. The CDR3 region has the DNA TGTGCCAGCAGTTTAGGGGGGTCTTCCAATTCACCCCTCCACTTT. It encodes CASSLGGSSNSPLHF. Full variable domain (rest looked up from reference TRBV2 and TRBJ1-6): EPEVTQTPSHQVTQMGQEVILRCVPISNHLYFYWYRQILGQKVEFLVSFYNNEISEKSEIFDDQFSVERPDGSNFTLKIRSTKLEDSAMYFCASSLGGSSNSPLHFGNGTRLTVT.

The chain couples TRBV14 to TRBJ1-1; a weak D match, TRBD1 (5 bases). CDR3 length: 14 residues. Germline CDR1 is SGHDN and CDR2 is FVKESK. V dropped 4 bases and J dropped 4 bases, with 13 bases sitting between them. CDR3 loop: CASSRRSGGTEAFF. The CDR3 coding sequence is TGTGCCAGCAGCCGACGTAGCGGGGGCACTGAAGCTTTCTTT.

Remarks on this clonotype: Being one base from a much bigger clone, this may be a read error. The rearrangement uses TRBV25-1 and TRBJ2-7, with 7 bases lining up with TRBD1. The V gene end was trimmed by 2 bases and the J gene end by 2 bases; junction bases not matched to a gene: 3. This CDR3 is 14 amino acids long. Germline V gene data show CDR1 as MGHDK and CDR2 as SYGVNS. The CDR3 sequence is CASSEMDRPYEQYF. The CDR3 nucleotides are TGTGCCAGCAGTGAAATGGACAGGCCCTACGAGCAGTACTTC.

This clonotype was counted between two and nine times. The CDR3 bases are TGTGCCAGCAGCCCCAGTACAGGTTCAGGGCAGCCCCAGCATTTT. This codes for CASSPSTGSGQPQHF. The J gene is TRBJ1-5, the V gene TRBV7-9, with a weak D call TRBD1 (5 bases). With 5 bases removed from V and 7 bases from J, the gap between germline ends came to 18 bases. CDR3 length: 15 residues. Germline CDR1 SEHNR, CDR2 FQNEAQ (reference sequence).

This clonotype was found many times. Here the CDR3 reads CATSDVAGDSNQPQHF. CDR3 nucleotide sequence: TGTGCCACCAGTGATGTGGCAGGCGATAGCAATCAGCCCCAGCATTTT. The genes are TRBV24-1 and TRBJ1-5, with D unresolved. Germline lookup yields CDR1 KGHDR and CDR2 SFDVKD. Trimming left V 3 bases short and J 0 bases short, with 11 bases between. This CDR3 contains 16 residues.

This clonotype occurred a few times. The rearrangement uses TRBV7-9 and TRBJ2-7; the D gene is possibly TRBD1 (5 bases). Germline CDR1 reads SEHNR; CDR2 reads FQNEAQ (reference sequence). This CDR3 has 15 residues. The germline V and J ends were trimmed by 3 bases and 3 bases, with 15 bases remaining between them. Here the CDR3 DNA reads TGTGCCAGCAGCTTTTACAGACAGACAGTCTACGAGCAGTACTTC. Amino acid sequence: CASSFYRQTVYEQYF.

This clonotype came up once. This chain connects TRBV7-9 to TRBJ1-1, with 10 bases aligning to TRBD1. V lost 5 bases and J lost 0; bases outside the gene matches: 12. Germline V lookup: CDR1 SEHNR, CDR2 FQNEAQ (reference sequence). This CDR3 region has 18 residues. The CDR3 is CASSQDSWTGGMNTEAFF. Here the CDR3 DNA reads TGTGCCAGCAGCCAAGATAGTTGGACAGGGGGGATGAACACTGAAGCTTTCTTT.

The chain carries TRBV9 and TRBJ2-7; D tentatively fits TRBD1 or TRBD2 (5 bases each). Germline CDR1 reads SGDLS; CDR2 reads YYNGEE. There are 14 residues in the CDR3. Trimming removed 4 bases from V and 2 bases from J, with 13 bases in between. The CDR3, as DNA: TGTGCCAGCAGCCCCCGGGACCCCACCTACGAGCAGTACTTC. This sequence encodes CASSPRDPTYEQYF.

A few counts support this clonotype. The chain joins TRBV6-1 to TRBJ1-5; D may be TRBD1 (5 bases). Between the trimmed V and J ends, which lost 5 bases and 7 bases, there was a span of 21 bases. The CDR3 extends over 16 amino acids. Germline V CDR1 and CDR2: MNHNS, SASEGT. Here the CDR3 reads CASSPVGTGTGQPQHF. CDR3 DNA: TGTGCCAGCAGTCCTGTGGGAACAGGTACAGGACAGCCCCAGCATTTT.

This clonotype has a count of ten or more. J is TRBJ1-6 and V is TRBV7-3, with D hard to call. The germline CDR1 and CDR2 sequences are SGHTA and FQGTGA. The CDR3 consists of 14 residues. The germline V and J ends were trimmed by 5 bases and 6 bases, with 11 bases remaining between them. The CDR3 sequence: CASSLGGPNSPLHF. The CDR3 DNA sequence: TGTGCCAGCAGCCTAGGTGGCCCTAATTCACCCCTCCACTTT.

The chain couples TRBV10-3 to TRBJ1-1; 8 nucleotides agree with TRBD1. V trimming: 5 bases; J trimming: 0 bases; junction bases outside the gene matches: 2. Germline loops: CDR1 ENHRY, CDR2 SYGVKD. The CDR3 has 14 amino acids. CDR3 sequence reads: CAISPGGVNTEAFF. The DNA of the CDR3 is TGTGCCATCAGTCCAGGGGGCGTGAACACTGAAGCTTTCTTT.

V and J are TRBV10-3 and TRBJ2-2; 12 positions agree with TRBD2. The CDR3 covers 15 residues. Germline-derived CDR1 and CDR2 are ENHRY and SYGVKD. V lost 10 bases to trimming and J lost 0 bases; unmatched junction nucleotides: 3. CDR3 in DNA: TGTGCCAGCGGACTAGCGGGGTCGAACACCGGGGAGCTGTTTTTT. Protein sequence: CASGLAGSNTGELFF.

This clonotype turned up a few times. This chain joins TRBV24-1 and TRBJ2-5; a weak D match, TRBD2 (5 bases). The germline V and J ends were trimmed by 6 bases and 5 bases, with 12 bases remaining between them. This CDR3 is 13 amino acids long. CDR1 and CDR2 (germline): KGHDR, SFDVKD. CDR3 DNA: TGTGCCACCAGTTCCGTGGGCGGGGAGACCCAGTACTTC. As protein: CATSSVGGETQYF.

The chain uses TRBV7-2 and TRBJ1-5; D is possibly TRBD1 (5 bases). The CDR3 runs to 16 residues. Looked up from germline, CDR1 is SGHTA and CDR2 is FQGNSA. V shed 6 bases and J shed 4 bases, with 19 bases lying between them. CDR3 in amino acids: CASSSPGFWGNQPQHF. The CDR3 DNA is TGTGCCAGCAGTTCACCAGGGTTCTGGGGGAATCAGCCCCAGCATTTT.